This TCR beta chain appears in the sequencing data of a study of T-cell memory formation after mild COVID-19. Overall study: There were largely donor-specific TCR clusters.

The V and J ends lost 3 bases and 6 bases respectively, with 12 bases between them. This CDR3 is built from 14 residues. The germline CDR1 and CDR2 sequences are SEHNR and FQNEAQ (reference sequence). TCRdb used MiXCR to reprocess the 5' RACE reads, holding one entry per CDR3 protein. The table shows 200,000 or so distinct CDR3 sequences, with around 16% occurring only once. Findings of the study overall: Contracting clones from day 15 to 85 had balanced CD4/CD8; later expanders favoured CD4+.

This clonotype came up a few times. No antigen is known for it. The chain carries TRBV7-9 and TRBJ1-5; D is perhaps TRBD1 (5 bases). Sequences were obtained from PBMCs or a T cell subset sorted from them (not recorded which). The sequence was obtained from an adult woman who had mild COVID-19 (a few samples of this study predate the infection). Cell type and time point are not known. The CDR3 DNA sequence: TGTGCCAGCAGCTTTTCAGGGATGGCTCAGCCCCAGCATTTT. Protein sequence: CASSFSGMAQPQHF.